This entry lists 29 T cell receptor beta chains sequenced from one sample in a study of T cells in Graves' hyperthyroidism and ophthalmopathy. Amplification targeted TCR beta CDR3 regions from RNA transcripts. The TCR CDR3 first-round RT-PCR relied on the HTBI primer set. One entry per CDR3 protein, called by TCRdb with MiXCR from the multiplex PCR reads. This sample has hundreds of thousands of distinct CDR3 sequences, with approximately 14% found just once. The sequenced sample was blood. The receptors derive from a woman aged 25 to 45 with Graves' hyperthyroidism that later progressed to Graves' ophthalmopathy.

On this clonotype: This may be a read error, as it is one base from a much larger clone. This chain uses TRBV11-2 with TRBJ2-1; D possibly corresponds to TRBD1 (6 bases). Deletions cut 2 bases from V and 10 bases from J, with 15 bases between. Germline V gene sequence: CDR1 SGHAT, CDR2 FQNNGV. CDR3 length: 14 residues. This CDR3 reads CASSLKANRDEQFF. The CDR3 DNA sequence: TGTGCCAGCAGCTTAAAAGCCAACAGGGACGAGCAGTTCTTC.

Of note for this clonotype: Relative to the germline gene, one junction end is altered; a read error may explain this. The chain joins TRBV9 to TRBJ2-5; no reliable D call. This CDR3 spans 14 amino acids. Germline V gives CDR1 SGDLS, CDR2 YYNGEE. The CDR3 nucleotides read TGTGCCGGCAGCGAACCCGGGCAGGAAGAGACCCAGTACTTC. Residues: CAGSEPGQEETQYF.

This clonotype was observed many times. The rearrangement uses TRBV7-9 and TRBJ1-1; TRBD1 aligns across 8 bases. V was clipped by 2 bases and J by 4 bases; unmatched bases: 3. CDR3 length equals 14 residues. CDR1 is SEHNR, CDR2 FQNEAQ, per germline (reference sequence). CDR3 amino acids: CASSLSDRVTEAFF. The CDR3 region has the DNA TGTGCCAGCAGCTTATCGGACAGGGTCACTGAAGCTTTCTTT.

This clonotype was seen ten or more times. The rearrangement uses TRBV28 and TRBJ1-2, with D possibly TRBD1 on 6 matching bases. Looked up from germline, CDR1 is MDHEN and CDR2 is SYDVKM. Trimming pared 5 bases from V and 2 bases from J, leaving 18 bases between. There are 16 residues in the CDR3. The CDR3 reads CASSPWDTVNNYGYTF. CDR3 nucleotides: TGTGCCAGCAGTCCCTGGGACACAGTAAACAACTATGGCTACACCTTC.

In this sample, this clonotype turned up many times. This chain joins TRBV6-5 and TRBJ1-1; D might be TRBD1 (5 bases). The CDR3 is 15 amino acids. In germline, CDR1 is MNHEY, CDR2 SVGAGI. Deletions cut 2 bases from V and 0 bases from J, with 10 bases between. DNA of the CDR3: TGTGCCAGCAGTTACGCGGGACCTCTGAACACTGAAGCTTTCTTT. The encoded protein is CASSYAGPLNTEAFF.

This clonotype was detected ten times or more. The V gene is TRBV28, the J gene TRBJ1-6, with TRBD1 matching over 7 bases. The V gene end was trimmed by 8 bases and the J gene end by 7 bases; junction bases not matched to a gene: 14. This CDR3 region has 16 residues. CDR1 is MDHEN, CDR2 SYDVKM, per germline. Here the CDR3 DNA reads TGTGCCAGCCGACCAGGACAGGAGGGTTGGAATTCACCCCTCCACTTT. It yields the protein CASRPGQEGWNSPLHF.

This clonotype was recorded at least ten times. CDR3 region: CASSPDGTLSYEQYF. The DNA for the CDR3 is TGTGCCAGCAGCCCAGACGGGACACTATCCTACGAGCAGTACTTC. The chain links TRBV2 to TRBJ2-7, with D tentatively TRBD1 (6 bases). Germline V gene data show CDR1 as SNHLY and CDR2 as FYNNEI. This CDR3 has 15 residues. The V end was cut by 6 bases, the J end by 1 base, with 16 bases between.

Details on this clonotype: A much larger clone differs by one base, so this may be a read error. The conserved closing phenylalanine or tryptophan is absent in this CDR3, likely reflecting a read error. The V call is TRBV7-9, the J call TRBJ2-7, with D possibly matching TRBD2 (6 bases). This CDR3 is built from 15 residues. With 5 bases removed from V and 0 bases from J, the gap between germline ends came to 14 bases. Germline loops: CDR1 SEHNR, CDR2 FQNEAQ (reference sequence). The DNA of the CDR3 is TGTGCCAGCAGCGCAATAGACGGGGGCTCCTACGAGCAGTACCTC. This sequence encodes CASSAIDGGSYEQYL.

This clonotype occurred many times. The V and J genes are TRBV7-9 and TRBJ2-5, with TRBD1 as a possible D gene (6 bases). Germline-derived CDR1 and CDR2 are SEHNR and FQNEAQ (reference sequence). The CDR3 sequence is 17 residues long. Trimming left V 5 bases short and J 5 bases short, with 24 bases between. The CDR3 DNA reads TGTGCCAGCAGCCCACTTGTGTGGGACACAGTCGACGAGACCCAGTACTTC. Translation gives CASSPLVWDTVDETQYF.

Points on this clonotype: A much larger clone is a single base away; this may be a read error. The chain carries TRBV3-1 and TRBJ2-7; maybe TRBD2 (5 bases). The CDR3 is 11 residues long. CDR1 LGHDT and CDR2 YNNKEL come from the germline V gene (reference sequence). CDR3 in amino acids: CASSHGWELYF. CDR3 nucleotides: TGTGCCAGCAGCCATGGTTGGGAGCTGTACTTC.

This clonotype was seen at least ten times. The chain employs TRBV19 and TRBJ1-5; 7 nucleotides align to TRBD1. Germline-derived CDR1 and CDR2 are LNHDA and SQIVND (reference sequence). This CDR3 comprises 15 residues. V was clipped by 0 bases and J by 5 bases; unmatched bases: 4. This chain's CDR3 is CASSIDRDRYQPQHF. CDR3 in DNA: TGTGCCAGTAGTATAGATCGGGACAGATATCAGCCCCAGCATTTT.

To note about this clonotype: A read error may explain this, as a much larger clone is one base away. V gene TRBV28 combines with J gene TRBJ2-1, with D tentatively TRBD1 (5 bases). The CDR3 length is 12 residues. V was pared by 3 bases and J by 10 bases, with 10 bases between. From germline, CDR1 is MDHEN and CDR2 SYDVKM. The chain's CDR3 is CASSFRVREQFF. CDR3 DNA sequence: TGTGCCAGCAGTTTCAGGGTTAGGGAGCAGTTCTTC.

This clonotype showed up many times. The rearrangement links TRBV30 to TRBJ1-5; the D is unclear. In germline, CDR1 is GTSNPN, CDR2 SVGIG (reference sequence). V dropped 0 bases and J dropped 0 bases, with 15 bases sitting between them. The CDR3 is 17 residues long. CDR3 amino acids: CAWSVERTAYSNQPQHF. The CDR3 DNA sequence: TGTGCCTGGAGTGTAGAGAGGACCGCGTATAGCAATCAGCCCCAGCATTTT.

The chain recombines TRBV20-1 with TRBJ2-1; D uncertain. Germline V gene sequence: CDR1 DFQATT, CDR2 SNEGSKA (reference sequence). Trimming pared 3 bases from V and 7 bases from J, leaving 10 bases between. This CDR3 has 12 residues. The CDR3 DNA is TGCAGTGCTAGTCAGCAAGGGAATGAGCAGTTCTTC. It is translated as CSASQQGNEQFF.

The V gene is TRBV27, the J gene TRBJ1-6; 10 bases line up with TRBD1. CDR3 length: 14 residues. The V segment lost 6 bases and the J segment 8 bases; nucleotides outside the gene matches: 4. Germline loops: CDR1 MNHEY, CDR2 SMNVEV (reference sequence). The CDR3 region is CASSSDRGHSPLHF. The CDR3 nucleotides read TGTGCCAGCAGCTCAGACAGGGGGCATTCACCCCTCCACTTT.

This clonotype was recorded at least ten times. This chain connects TRBV12-3 or TRBV12-4 to TRBJ2-3, with 7 bases identical to TRBD2. CDR3 length: 15 residues. Losses at the gene ends were 6 bases for V and 4 bases for J; bases not matched to a gene: 10. The CDR3 region has the DNA TGTGCCAGCAGCCAGCCTCTAGCGGACGCAGATACGCAGTATTTT. Its translation: CASSQPLADADTQYF.

V usage is TRBV9 and J usage is TRBJ1-5; D gene uncertain. This CDR3 is 14 amino acids long. Germline V gene sequence: CDR1 SGDLS, CDR2 YYNGEE. V was cut by 2 bases and J by 9 bases, with 15 bases left in between. The CDR3 here is CASSVGVDISPQHF. The CDR3 bases are TGTGCCAGCAGCGTTGGGGTAGACATCTCGCCCCAGCATTTT.

This clonotype was detected only a few times. J is TRBJ2-1 and V is TRBV25-1, with 7 bases identical to TRBD2. Germline V gene lookup returns CDR1 MGHDK and CDR2 SYGVNS. The CDR3 totals 15 residues. Germline trimming cut 3 bases from V and 7 bases from J; bases unmatched to any gene: 9. CDR3 region: CASSEFGGGVNEQFF. In DNA form, the CDR3 reads TGTGCCAGCAGTGAGTTCGGGGGAGGGGTTAATGAGCAGTTCTTC.

This clonotype has just a few counts. The chain couples TRBV6-2 or TRBV6-3 to TRBJ2-4; 10 bases fit TRBD1. The ends lost 4 bases at V and 8 bases at J; junction bases unmatched: 8. The CDR3 covers 15 residues. Germline assignment: CDR1 MNHEY and CDR2 SVGEGT. The CDR3 sequence is CASSSPDRGGYIQYF. CDR3 coding DNA: TGTGCCAGCAGTTCCCCGGACAGGGGGGGATACATTCAGTACTTC.

The genes are TRBV6-5 and TRBJ2-1; D is possibly TRBD1 or TRBD2 (5 bases each). This CDR3 is 12 amino acids long. Trimming cost V 2 bases and J 9 bases, with 8 bases left between them. CDR1 is MNHEY and CDR2 is SVGAGI in the germline V gene. The CDR3 region has the DNA TGTGCCAGCAGTTACGGGACGGTTGAGCAGTTCTTC. Translation gives CASSYGTVEQFF.

This clonotype came up a few times. A junction boundary mismatches the germline segment, possibly from a read error. This rearrangement joins TRBV4-1 to TRBJ2-2; the match to TRBD2 covers 7 bases. This CDR3 is 15 amino acids long. CDR1 MGHRA and CDR2 YSYEKL come from the germline V gene. In nucleotides, the CDR3 is TGCGCCGGCAGCCGGAGGCTAGCGGACACCGGGGAGCTGTTTTTT. Its protein is CAGSRRLADTGELFF.

This clonotype was observed a few times. The chain couples TRBV5-1 to TRBJ1-5; D is possibly TRBD1 (5 bases). The germline V and J ends were trimmed by 2 bases and 1 base, with 10 bases remaining between them. The CDR3 consists of 15 residues. CDR1 SGHRS and CDR2 YFSETQ come from the germline V gene. DNA of the CDR3: TGCGCCAGCAGCTTCGGGACGGCAAGCAATCAGCCCCAGCATTTT. It translates to CASSFGTASNQPQHF.

This clonotype has ten or more counts. The chain is built from TRBV19 and TRBJ1-1; D not resolved. CDR3 length equals 14 residues. CDR1 is LNHDA and CDR2 is SQIVND in the germline V gene (reference sequence). V lost 2 bases and J lost 5, with 12 bases in between. The CDR3 nucleotides are TGTGCCAGTAGTATAAGGGCGTTGGGAACTGAAGCTTTCTTT. Encoded protein: CASSIRALGTEAFF.

In its sample, this clonotype was seen a few times. The chain has TRBV15 and TRBJ2-5, with D unclear. Trimming cost V 6 bases and J 5 bases, with 10 bases left between them. The germline V gene has CDR1 LNHNV and CDR2 YYDKDF (reference sequence). The CDR3 length is 12 residues. The CDR3 DNA sequence: TGTGCCACCAGAAAGGCAGAGGAGACCCAGTACTTC. This codes for CATRKAEETQYF.

In its sample, this clonotype was seen many times. The CDR3 nucleotides read TGCGCCAGCAGCTGGGACGGCCTCCGGGGCTACACCTTC. Translated: CASSWDGLRGYTF. The chain recombines TRBV5-1 with TRBJ1-2, with D possibly being TRBD1 (5 bases). CDR3 length: 13 amino acids. V lost 3 bases, J lost 8 bases, and 14 bases lay in between. Germline V gene lookup returns CDR1 SGHRS and CDR2 YFSETQ. Using reference TRBV5-1 and TRBJ1-2 for the parts outside the CDR3, the full variable domain is KAGVTQTPRYLIKTRGQQVTLSCSPISGHRSVSWYQQTPGQGLQFLFEYFSETQRNKGNFPGRFSGRQFSNSRSEMNVSTLELGDSALYLCASSWDGLRGYTFGSGTRLTVV.

Ten or more counts support this clonotype. The CDR3 sequence is CASSRQAPWQPQHF. The CDR3 DNA follows: TGTGCCAGCAGCAGACAGGCTCCTTGGCAGCCCCAGCATTTT. This chain connects TRBV7-8 to TRBJ1-5; D is possibly TRBD1 (6 bases). The V end was cut by 5 bases, the J end by 7 bases, with 15 bases between. Germline V gene lookup returns CDR1 SGHVS and CDR2 FQNEAQ. CDR3 length: 14 amino acids.

This clonotype came up many times. The rearrangement uses TRBV20-1 and TRBJ2-7, with 12 bases aligning to TRBD1. This CDR3 contains 13 residues. After removal of 3 bases from V and 5 bases from J, the junction contained 2 bases not matched to a gene. Germline CDR1 DFQATT, CDR2 SNEGSKA (reference sequence). Written as DNA, the CDR3 is TGCAGTGCTAGGGGACAGGGGGCCGACGAGCAGTACTTC. This translates into CSARGQGADEQYF.

As concerns this clonotype: A much larger clonotype is one base distant, so this may be a read error. The chain has TRBV19 and TRBJ2-7, with 12 bases matching TRBD2. CDR3 length equals 15 residues. V was clipped by 4 bases and J by 5 bases; unmatched bases: 6. Germline lookup yields CDR1 LNHDA and CDR2 SQIVND (reference sequence). CDR3 DNA sequence: TGTGCCAGTAGTACCCGGACTAGCGGGACTGACGAGCAGTACTTC. Its protein product is CASSTRTSGTDEQYF.

This sequence joins TRBV18 and TRBJ2-5; no definite D call. Between the trimmed V and J ends, which lost 2 bases and 5 bases, there was a span of 9 bases. This CDR3 contains 13 residues. CDR1 is KGHSH, CDR2 LQKENI, per germline. The CDR3 here is CASSPDMTETQYF. In nucleotides, the CDR3 is TGTGCCAGCTCACCAGACATGACGGAGACCCAGTACTTC.